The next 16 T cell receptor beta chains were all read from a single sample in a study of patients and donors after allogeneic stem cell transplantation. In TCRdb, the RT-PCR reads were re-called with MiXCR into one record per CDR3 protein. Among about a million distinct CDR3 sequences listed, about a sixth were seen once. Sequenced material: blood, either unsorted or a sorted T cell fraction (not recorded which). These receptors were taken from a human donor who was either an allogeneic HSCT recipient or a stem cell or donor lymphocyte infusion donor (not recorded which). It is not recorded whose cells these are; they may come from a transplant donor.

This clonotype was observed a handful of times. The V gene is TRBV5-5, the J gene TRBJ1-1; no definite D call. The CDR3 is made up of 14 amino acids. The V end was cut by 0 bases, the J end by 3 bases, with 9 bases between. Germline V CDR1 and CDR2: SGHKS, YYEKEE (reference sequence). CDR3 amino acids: CASSLAPKDTEAFF. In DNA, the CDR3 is TGTGCCAGCAGCTTGGCCCCGAAGGACACTGAAGCTTTCTTT. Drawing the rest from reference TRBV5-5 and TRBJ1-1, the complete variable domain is DAGVTQSPTHLIKTRGQQVTLRCSPISGHKSVSWYQQVLGQGPQFIFQYYEKEERGRGNFPDRFSARQFPNYSSELNVNALLLGDSALYLCASSLAPKDTEAFFGQGTRLTVV.

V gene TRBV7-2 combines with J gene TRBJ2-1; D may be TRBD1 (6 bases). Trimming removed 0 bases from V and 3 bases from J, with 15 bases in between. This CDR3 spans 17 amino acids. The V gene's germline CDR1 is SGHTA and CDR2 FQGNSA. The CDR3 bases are TGTGCCAGCAGCTTAGCGGCCCCAGGGGTAAGCTACAATGAGCAGTTCTTC. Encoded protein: CASSLAAPGVSYNEQFF.

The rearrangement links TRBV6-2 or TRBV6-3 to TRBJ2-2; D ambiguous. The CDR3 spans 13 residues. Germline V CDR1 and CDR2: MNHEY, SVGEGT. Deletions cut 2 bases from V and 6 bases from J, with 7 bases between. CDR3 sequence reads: CASSYGVPGELFF. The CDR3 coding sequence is TGTGCCAGCAGTTACGGAGTACCCGGGGAGCTGTTTTTT.

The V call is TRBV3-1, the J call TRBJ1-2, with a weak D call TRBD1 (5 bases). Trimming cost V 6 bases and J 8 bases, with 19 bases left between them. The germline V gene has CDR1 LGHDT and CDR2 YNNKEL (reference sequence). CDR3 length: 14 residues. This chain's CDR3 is CASRPQNTGTGYTF. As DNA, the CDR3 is TGTGCCAGCAGGCCTCAAAACACAGGCACAGGCTACACCTTC.

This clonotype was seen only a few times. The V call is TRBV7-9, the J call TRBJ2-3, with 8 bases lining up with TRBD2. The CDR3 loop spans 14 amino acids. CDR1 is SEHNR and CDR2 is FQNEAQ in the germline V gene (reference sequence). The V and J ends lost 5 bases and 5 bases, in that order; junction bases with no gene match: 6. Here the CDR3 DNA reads TGTGCCAGCAGCCCTCACCGGGGGGGAGATACGCAGTATTTT. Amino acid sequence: CASSPHRGGDTQYF.

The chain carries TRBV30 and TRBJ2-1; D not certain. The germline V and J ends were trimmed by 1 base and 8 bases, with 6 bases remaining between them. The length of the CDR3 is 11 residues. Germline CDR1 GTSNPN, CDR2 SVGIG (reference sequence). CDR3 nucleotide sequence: TGTGCCTGGAGTGGCATGGATGAGCAGTTCTTC. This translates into CAWSGMDEQFF.

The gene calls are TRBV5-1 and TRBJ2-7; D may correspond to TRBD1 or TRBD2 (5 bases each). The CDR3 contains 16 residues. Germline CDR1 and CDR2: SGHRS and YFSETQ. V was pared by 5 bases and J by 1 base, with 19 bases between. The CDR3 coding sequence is TGCGCCAGCAGTTACCTCGGGACGGTGAGTTCCTACGAGCAGTACTTC. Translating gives CASSYLGTVSSYEQYF.

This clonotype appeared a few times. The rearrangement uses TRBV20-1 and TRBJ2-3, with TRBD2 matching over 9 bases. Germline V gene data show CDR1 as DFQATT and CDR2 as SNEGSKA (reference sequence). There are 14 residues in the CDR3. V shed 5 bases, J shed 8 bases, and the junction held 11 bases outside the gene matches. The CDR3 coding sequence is TGCAGTGCTGGCATAGCGGGAGTCCCAGCTACGCAGTATTTT. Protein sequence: CSAGIAGVPATQYF.

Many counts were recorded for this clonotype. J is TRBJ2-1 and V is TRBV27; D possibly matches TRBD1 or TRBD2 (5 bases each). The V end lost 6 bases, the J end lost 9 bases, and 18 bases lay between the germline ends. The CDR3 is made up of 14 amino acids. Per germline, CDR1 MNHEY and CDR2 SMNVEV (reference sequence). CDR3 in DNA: TGTGCCAGCAGATTCCCGGGGCAAGAGGGTGAGCAGTTCTTC. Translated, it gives CASRFPGQEGEQFF.

The CDR3 here is CASRLQGAVYGYTF. The CDR3 DNA sequence: TGTGCCAGCAGACTACAGGGGGCTGTCTATGGCTACACCTTC. The gene calls are TRBV5-4 and TRBJ1-2, with TRBD1 matching over 9 bases. The CDR3 covers 14 residues. V dropped 5 bases and J dropped 4; count of bases not matched to a gene: 6. From germline, CDR1 is SGHNT and CDR2 YYREEE (reference sequence). Looking up the rest from reference TRBV5-4 and TRBJ1-2 gives the full variable domain: ETGVTQSPTHLIKTRGQQVTLRCSSQSGHNTVSWYQQALGQGPQFIFQYYREEENGRGNFPPRFSGLQFPNYSSELNVNALELDDSALYLCASRLQGAVYGYTFGSGTRLTVV.

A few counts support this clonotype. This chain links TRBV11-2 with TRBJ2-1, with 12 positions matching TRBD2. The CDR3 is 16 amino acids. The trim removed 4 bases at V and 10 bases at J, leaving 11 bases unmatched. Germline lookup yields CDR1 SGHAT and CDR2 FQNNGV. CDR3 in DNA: TGTGCCAGCAGCTCAGACAGGACTAGCGGGATGGGGGAGCAGTTCTTC. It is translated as CASSSDRTSGMGEQFF.

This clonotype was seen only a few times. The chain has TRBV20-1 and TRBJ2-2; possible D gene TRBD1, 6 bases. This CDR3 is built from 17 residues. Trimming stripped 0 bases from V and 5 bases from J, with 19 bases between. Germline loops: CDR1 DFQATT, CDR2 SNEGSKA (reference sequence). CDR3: CSARDFRTALGTGELFF. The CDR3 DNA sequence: TGCAGTGCTAGAGATTTTAGGACAGCCCTTGGGACCGGGGAGCTGTTTTTT.

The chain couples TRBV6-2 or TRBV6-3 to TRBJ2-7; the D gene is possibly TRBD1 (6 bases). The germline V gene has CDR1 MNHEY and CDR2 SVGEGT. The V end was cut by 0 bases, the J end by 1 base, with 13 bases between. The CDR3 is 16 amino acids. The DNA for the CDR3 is TGTGCCAGCAGTTACTCGGTTGGGGGCTCGTCCTACGAGCAGTACTTC. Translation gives CASSYSVGGSSYEQYF.

The CDR3 region has the DNA TGTGCCAGCAGCTTAAGGCCACTAGCGGGGGGCCCAGATACGCAGTATTTT. Encoded protein: CASSLRPLAGGPDTQYF. The chain combines TRBV7-3 with TRBJ2-3; 12 nucleotides match TRBD2. The CDR3 has 17 amino acids. Germline lookup yields CDR1 SGHTA and CDR2 FQGTGA. V trimming: 1 base; J trimming: 4 bases; junction bases outside the gene matches: 6. Using reference TRBV7-3 and TRBJ2-3 for the parts outside the CDR3, the full variable domain is GAGVSQTPSNKVTEKGKYVELRCDPISGHTALYWYRQSLGQGPEFLIYFQGTGAADDSGLPNDRFFAVRPEGSVSTLKIQRTERGDSAVYLCASSLRPLAGGPDTQYFGPGTRLTVL.

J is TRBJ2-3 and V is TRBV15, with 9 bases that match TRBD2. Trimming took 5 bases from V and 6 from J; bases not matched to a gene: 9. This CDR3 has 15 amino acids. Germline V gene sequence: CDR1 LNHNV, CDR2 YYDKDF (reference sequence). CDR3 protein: CATSSRQAGGDTQYF. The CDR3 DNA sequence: TGTGCCACCAGCTCCCGACAGGCGGGGGGGGATACGCAGTATTTT.

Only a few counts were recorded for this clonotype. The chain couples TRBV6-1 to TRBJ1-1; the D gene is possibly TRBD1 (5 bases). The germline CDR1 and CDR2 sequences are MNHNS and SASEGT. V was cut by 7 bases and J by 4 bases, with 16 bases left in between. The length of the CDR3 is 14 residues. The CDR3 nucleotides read TGTGCCAGCACTCCTGGGGGTATAGGCACTGAAGCTTTCTTT. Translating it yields CASTPGGIGTEAFF.